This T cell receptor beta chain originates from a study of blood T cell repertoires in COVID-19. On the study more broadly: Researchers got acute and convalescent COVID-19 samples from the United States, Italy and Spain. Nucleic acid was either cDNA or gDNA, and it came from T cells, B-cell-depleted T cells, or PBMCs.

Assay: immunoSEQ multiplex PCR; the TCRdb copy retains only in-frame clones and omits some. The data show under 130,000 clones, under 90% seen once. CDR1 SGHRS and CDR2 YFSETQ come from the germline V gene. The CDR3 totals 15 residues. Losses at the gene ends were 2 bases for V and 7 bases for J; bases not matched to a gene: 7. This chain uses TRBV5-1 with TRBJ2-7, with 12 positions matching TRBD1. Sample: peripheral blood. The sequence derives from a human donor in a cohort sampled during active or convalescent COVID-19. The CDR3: CASSFSGQGAEEQYF. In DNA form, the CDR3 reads TGCGCCAGCAGCTTTTCGGGACAGGGGGCCGAAGAGCAGTACTTC. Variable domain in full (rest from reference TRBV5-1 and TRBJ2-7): KAGVTQTPRYLIKTRGQQVTLSCSPISGHRSVSWYQQTPGQGLQFLFEYFSETQRNKGNFPGRFSGRQFSNSRSEMNVSTLELGDSALYLCASSFSGQGAEEQYFGPGTRLTVT.